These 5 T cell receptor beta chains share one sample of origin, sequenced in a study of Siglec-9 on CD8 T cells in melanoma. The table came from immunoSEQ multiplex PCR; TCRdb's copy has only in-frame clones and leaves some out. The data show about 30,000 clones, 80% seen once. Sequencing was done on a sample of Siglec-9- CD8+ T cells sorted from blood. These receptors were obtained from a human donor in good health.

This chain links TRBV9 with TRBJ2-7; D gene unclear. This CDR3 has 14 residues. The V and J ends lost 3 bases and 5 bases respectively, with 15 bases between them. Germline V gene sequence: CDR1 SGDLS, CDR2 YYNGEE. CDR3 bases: TGTGCCAGCAGCGCAGGTTCTCCGGGCCACGAGCAGTACTTC. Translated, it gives CASSAGSPGHEQYF.

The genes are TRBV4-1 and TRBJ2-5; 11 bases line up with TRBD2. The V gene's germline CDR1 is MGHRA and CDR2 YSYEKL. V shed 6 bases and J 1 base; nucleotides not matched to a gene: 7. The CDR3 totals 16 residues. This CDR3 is CASRNRLAGIQETQYF. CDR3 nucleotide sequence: TGCGCCAGCAGAAACAGACTAGCGGGGATCCAAGAGACCCAGTACTTC.

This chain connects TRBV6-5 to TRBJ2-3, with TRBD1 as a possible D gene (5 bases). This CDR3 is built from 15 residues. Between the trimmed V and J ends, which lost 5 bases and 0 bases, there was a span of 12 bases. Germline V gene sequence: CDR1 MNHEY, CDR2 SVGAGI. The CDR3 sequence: CASSPYAGSTDTQYF. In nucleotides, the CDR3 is TGTGCCAGCAGTCCCTACGCAGGGAGCACAGATACGCAGTATTTT.

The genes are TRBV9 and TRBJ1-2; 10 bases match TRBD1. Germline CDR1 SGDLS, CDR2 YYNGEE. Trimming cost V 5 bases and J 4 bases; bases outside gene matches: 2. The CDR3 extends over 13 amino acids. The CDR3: CASRGQGIYGYTF. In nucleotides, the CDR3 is TGTGCCAGCAGGGGACAGGGGATCTATGGCTACACCTTC.

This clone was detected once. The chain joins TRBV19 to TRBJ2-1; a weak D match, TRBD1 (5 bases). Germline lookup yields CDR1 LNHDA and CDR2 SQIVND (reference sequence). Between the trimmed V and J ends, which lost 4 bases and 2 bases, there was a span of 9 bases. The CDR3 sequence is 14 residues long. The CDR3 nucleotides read TGTGCCAGTAGTACAGGGTCGACCTACAATGAGCAGTTCTTC. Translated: CASSTGSTYNEQFF. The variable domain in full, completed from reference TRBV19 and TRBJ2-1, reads DGGITQSPKYLFRKEGQNVTLSCEQNLNHDAMYWYRQDPGQGLRLIYYSQIVNDFQKGDIAEGYSVSREKKESFPLTVTSAQKNPTAFYLCASSTGSTYNEQFFGPGTRLTVL.